This T cell receptor (beta chain) was recorded in a study of shared clonotypes between healthy human individuals. This CDR3 region has 12 residues. The V gene lost 7 bases and the J gene lost 3 bases, with 7 bases spanning the gap. CDR1 is SNHLY, CDR2 FYNNEI, per germline. Overall study results and limits: Large depth notwithstanding, sorted-subset sequencing proved incomplete by rarefaction.

A remark on this clone: Its antigen is unidentified.

Naive CD8 populations comprised CD45RO-negative cells positively selected for CCR7, excluding terminally differentiated effector memory CD45RA+ cells. Genomic DNA per cell subset filled all wells of several immunoSEQ plates. Assay: immunoSEQ multiplex PCR; the TCRdb copy retains only in-frame clones and omits some. Found here are fewer than 700,000 clones, roughly 95% of them singletons; the top ten hold about 0.11%. The sequencing input was naive CD8+ T cells sorted from blood. The genes are TRBV2 and TRBJ1-5; no reliable D call. The clonotype was recovered from a woman aged 30 to 39 in good health. Here the CDR3 DNA reads TGTGCCAGCAATACAGTCAATCAGCCCCAGCATTTT. It is translated as CASNTVNQPQHF.